The T cell receptor beta chain under discussion was sequenced for a study of immune heterogeneity within non-small cell lung tumors. This clonotype is labeled as medium-sized (0.01 to 0.1%). It was with 32 V and 13 J primers that multiplex PCR amplified TCR beta CDR3. TCRdb reprocessed the multiplex PCR reads via MiXCR and lists one record per CDR3 protein. The top ten hold around 19% of the sample, which has more than 3,000 distinct CDR3 sequences, 15% to 20% seen once. Template input was genomic DNA from bulk tumor (around 640 ng per sample). Biopsies that were spaced far apart were taken, several per primary tumor, during surgery. With untreated, newly diagnosed non-small cell lung cancer, the patients went on to undergo curative surgery. J lost 3 bases, V lost 5 bases, and 3 bases had no gene match. Per the germline V gene, CDR1 is SGHVS and CDR2 is FQNEAQ. The CDR3 runs to 13 residues.

This rearrangement joins TRBV7-8 to TRBJ1-2, with 7 bases that match TRBD1. Input material: lung tumor tissue. This receptor was taken from a man aged 50-59 years with non-small cell lung cancer. CDR3 in DNA: TGTGCCAGCAGCCACGGGACAGACTATGGCTACACCTTC. Protein sequence: CASSHGTDYGYTF.